This T cell receptor beta chain is drawn from a study of cytomegalovirus exposure and HLA in healthy donors. Study findings and constraints: Highly shared sequence variants in one cluster were likely a sequencing artifact.

The CDR3 consists of 15 residues. CDR1 is LNHDA and CDR2 is SQIVND in the germline V gene (reference sequence). Trimming at V came to 6 bases and at J to 1 base, leaving 4 bases not matched to a gene. Of note for this clone: The antigen is unknown.

With 60 Vbeta and 13 Jbeta primers, the PCR was carried out. Sequenced by immunoSEQ multiplex PCR; TCRdb stores in-frame clones only, minus some. The sample consists of over 100,000 clones, 70% of them appearing once. The chain employs TRBV19 and TRBJ1-5; TRBD1 matches at 9 bases. The TCR was taken from a man aged 25-40 years in good health and CMV-seropositive. The sample consisted of PBMCs. CDR3 sequence (DNA): TGTGCCAGTAGCTCAGACAGGGGGAGCAATCAGCCCCAGCATTTT. Encoded protein: CASSSDRGSNQPQHF. Full variable domain (rest looked up from reference TRBV19 and TRBJ1-5): DGGITQSPKYLFRKEGQNVTLSCEQNLNHDAMYWYRQDPGQGLRLIYYSQIVNDFQKGDIAEGYSVSREKKESFPLTVTSAQKNPTAFYLCASSSDRGSNQPQHFGDGTRLSIL.